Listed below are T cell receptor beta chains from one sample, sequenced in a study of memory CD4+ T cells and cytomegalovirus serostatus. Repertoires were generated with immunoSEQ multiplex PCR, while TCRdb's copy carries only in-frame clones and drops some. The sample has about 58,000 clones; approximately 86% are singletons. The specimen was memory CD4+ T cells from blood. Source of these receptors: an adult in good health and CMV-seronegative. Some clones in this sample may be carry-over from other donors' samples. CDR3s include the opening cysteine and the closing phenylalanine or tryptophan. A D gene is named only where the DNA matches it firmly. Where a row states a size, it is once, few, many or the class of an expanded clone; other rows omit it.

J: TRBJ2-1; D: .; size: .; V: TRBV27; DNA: TGTGCCAGCAGTTCCGCCGGATACTCTAGCTTCTTC; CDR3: CASSSAGYSSFF
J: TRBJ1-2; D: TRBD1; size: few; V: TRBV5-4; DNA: TGTGCCAGCAGCCTGGACAGGGTAGGGTATGGCTACACCTTC; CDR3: CASSLDRVGYGYTF
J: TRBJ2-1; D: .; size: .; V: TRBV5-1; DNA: TGCGCCAGCGTACAGGGTCAATCTCTCTCCAATGAGCAGTTCTTC; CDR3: CASVQGQSLSNEQFF
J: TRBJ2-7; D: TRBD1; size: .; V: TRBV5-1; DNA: TGCGCCAGCAGCGATTGGACAGGGGGGAACTACGAGCAGTACTTC; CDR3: CASSDWTGGNYEQYF
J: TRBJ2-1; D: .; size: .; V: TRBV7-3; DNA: TGTGCCAGCAGCTTAACGGGACGAAGACACAATGAGCAGTTCTTC; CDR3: CASSLTGRRHNEQFF
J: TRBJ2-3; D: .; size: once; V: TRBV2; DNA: TGTGCCAGCAATGGCCACAGACAAACTAGCACAGATACGCAGTATTTT; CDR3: CASNGHRQTSTDTQYF
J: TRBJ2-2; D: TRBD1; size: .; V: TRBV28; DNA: TGTGCCAGCAGTAAACAGGGGGCCACCGGGGAGCTGTTTTTT; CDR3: CASSKQGATGELFF
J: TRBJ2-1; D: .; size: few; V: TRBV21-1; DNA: TGTGCCAGCCCCCGGAGAGGGACTAGTCGCAATGAGCAGTTCTTC; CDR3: CASPRRGTSRNEQFF
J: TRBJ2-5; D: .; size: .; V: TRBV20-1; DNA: TGCAGTGCTGTGGGAGGCGAGACCCAGTACTTC; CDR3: CSAVGGETQYF
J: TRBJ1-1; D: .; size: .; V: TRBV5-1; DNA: TGCGCCAGCAGCCAGGTGGGGGCGAAGAACACTGAAGCTTTCTTT; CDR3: CASSQVGAKNTEAFF
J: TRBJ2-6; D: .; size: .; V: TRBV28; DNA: TGTGCCAGCACCCGACCGTGGGTGGGGGGATCTGGGGCCAACGTCCTGACTTTC; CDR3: CASTRPWVGGSGANVLTF
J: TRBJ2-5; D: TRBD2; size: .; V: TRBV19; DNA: TGTGCCAGTAGTATAGGGGGACTAGCGGGGACAGAGACCCAGTACTTC; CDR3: CASSIGGLAGTETQYF
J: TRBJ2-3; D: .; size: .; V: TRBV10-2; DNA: TGCGCCAGCAAACCCCGGGGTGGGGATTACCTTGCAGATACGCAGTATTTT; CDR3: CASKPRGGDYLADTQYF
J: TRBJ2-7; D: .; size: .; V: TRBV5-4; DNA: TGTGCCAGCAGCCAGGACTCTCAAACTCTACCGGGGGAGCAGTACTTC; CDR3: CASSQDSQTLPGEQYF
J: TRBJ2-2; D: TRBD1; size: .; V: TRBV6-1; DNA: TGTGCCAGCAGTGGACAGGGGGTCAGTATCGGGGAGCTGTTTTTT; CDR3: CASSGQGVSIGELFF
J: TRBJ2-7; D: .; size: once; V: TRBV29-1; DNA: TGCAGCGTTGAACCGGCAGGTGACTACGAGCAGTACTTC; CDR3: CSVEPAGDYEQYF
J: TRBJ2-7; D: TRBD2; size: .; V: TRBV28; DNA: TGTGCCAGCGCCCGGGGGGGCTACGAGCAGTACTTC; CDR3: CASARGGYEQYF
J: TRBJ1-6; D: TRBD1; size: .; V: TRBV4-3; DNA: TGCGCCAGCAGCCAAGAGGGGGTGGGACAGGGTTTATCACCCCTCCACTTT; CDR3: CASSQEGVGQGLSPLHF
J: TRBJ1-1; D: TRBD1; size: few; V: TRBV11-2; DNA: TGTGCCAGCAGACAAGGGACAGGCTCCCCTGAAGCTTTCTTT; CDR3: CASRQGTGSPEAFF
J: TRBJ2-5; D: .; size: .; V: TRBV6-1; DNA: TGTGCCAGCAGTGAAGAGGTGCCCTACCAAGAGACCCAGTACTTC; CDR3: CASSEEVPYQETQYF
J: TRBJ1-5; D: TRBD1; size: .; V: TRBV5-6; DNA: TGTGCCAGCAGCGCGACAGGGGGAGATCAGCCCCAGCATTTT; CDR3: CASSATGGDQPQHF
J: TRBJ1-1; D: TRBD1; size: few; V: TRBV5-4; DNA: TGTGCCAGCAGTGGGCAGGGGGCCCTCGTCGAAGCTTTCTTT; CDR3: CASSGQGALVEAFF
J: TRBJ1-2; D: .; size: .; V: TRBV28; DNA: TGTGCCAGCACTTCCGGGGCTCCTAACTATGGCTACACCTTC; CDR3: CASTSGAPNYGYTF
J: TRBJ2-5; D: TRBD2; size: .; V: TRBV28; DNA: TGTGCCAGCAGTTCCCCTACTAGCGGGAGGGGGATTGAGACCCAGTACTTC; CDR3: CASSSPTSGRGIETQYF
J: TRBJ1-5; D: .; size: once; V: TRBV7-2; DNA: TGTGCCAGCAGCTTAGGACAGGTGGGGAATCAGCCCCAGCATTTT; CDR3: CASSLGQVGNQPQHF
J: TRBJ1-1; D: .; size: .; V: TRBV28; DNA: TGTGCCAGCAGGACCATTCTAAACACTGAAGCTTTCTTT; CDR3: CASRTILNTEAFF
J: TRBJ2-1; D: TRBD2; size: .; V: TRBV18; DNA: TGTGCCAGCTCCTCGACTAGCGGACCTTCCAATGAGCAGTTCTTC; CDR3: CASSSTSGPSNEQFF
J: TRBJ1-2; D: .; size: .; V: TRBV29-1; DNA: TGCAGCGTTGGGTGGGGAGCTAACTATGGCTACACCTTC; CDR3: CSVGWGANYGYTF
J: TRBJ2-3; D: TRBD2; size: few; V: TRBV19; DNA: TGTGCCAGTAGTTTATATCCGGGACTAGGTACAGATACGCAGTATTTT; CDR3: CASSLYPGLGTDTQYF
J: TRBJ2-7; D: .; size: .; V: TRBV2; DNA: TGTGCCAGCGGCGGGACCGGGAGCTACGAGCAGTACTTC; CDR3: CASGGTGSYEQYF
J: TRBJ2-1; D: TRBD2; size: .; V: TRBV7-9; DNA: TGTGCCAGCAGCCCGAGCGGGAGGGAACGTGGTGAGCAGTTCTTC; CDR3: CASSPSGRERGEQFF
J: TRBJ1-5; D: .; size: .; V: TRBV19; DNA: TGTGCCAGTAGTATTTATCAGGACAATCAGCCCCAGCATTTT; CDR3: CASSIYQDNQPQHF
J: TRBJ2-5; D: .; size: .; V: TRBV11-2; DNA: TGTGCCAGCAGCTTGAGTTTACAAGAGACCCAGTACTTC; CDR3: CASSLSLQETQYF
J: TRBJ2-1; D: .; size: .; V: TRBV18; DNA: TGTGCCAGCTCACCCCAGTACATTAGCTCCTACAATGAGCAGTTCTTC; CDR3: CASSPQYISSYNEQFF
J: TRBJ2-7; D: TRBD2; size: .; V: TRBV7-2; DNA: TGTGCCAGCAGCTTAGAGAGCGGGGGACCCTACGAGCAGTACTTC; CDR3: CASSLESGGPYEQYF
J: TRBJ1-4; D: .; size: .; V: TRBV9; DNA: TGTGCCAGCAGCGGGGGGGACACTGGTGAAAAACTGTTTTTT; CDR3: CASSGGDTGEKLFF
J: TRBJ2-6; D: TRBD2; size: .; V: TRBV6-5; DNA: TGTGCCAGCAGTTACTCGGGAGGGACCGGGGCCAACGTCCTGACTTTC; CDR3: CASSYSGGTGANVLTF
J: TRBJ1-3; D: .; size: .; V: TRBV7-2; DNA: TGTGCCAGCAGCTCGTACCTCGACTCTGGAAACACCATATATTTT; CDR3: CASSSYLDSGNTIYF